Included here is one T cell receptor beta chain sequence, with context. Some clones are missing from TCRdb's copy, which holds only in-frame ones; the method was immunoSEQ multiplex PCR. The sample includes some 150,000 clones, approximately 84% of them seen just once. This sample was included in a study of blood T cell repertoires in COVID-19. The junction had 10 bases not matched to a gene; V was cut back by 3 bases and J by 5 bases. The CDR3 covers 16 residues. The V gene's germline CDR1 is MGHRA and CDR2 YSYEKL. The receptor was isolated from a human donor in a cohort sampled during active COVID-19. The chain is built from TRBV4-1 and TRBJ2-3; TRBD1 matches at 8 bases. Sequences were obtained from peripheral blood. The chain's CDR3 is CASSHGQGPRGDTQYF. CDR3 sequence (DNA): TGCGCCAGCAGCCACGGACAGGGCCCGCGGGGAGATACGCAGTATTTT.